Below, 14 T cell receptor beta chains from the same sample are listed, as sequenced in a study of blood T cell repertoires in COVID-19. Data came from immunoSEQ multiplex PCR; TCRdb stores just in-frame clones and leaves some out. The sample consists of more than 90,000 clones, 84% of them appearing once. Sequenced material: peripheral blood. These receptors were collected from a human donor in a cohort sampled during active COVID-19.

This chain links TRBV5-4 with TRBJ2-1; TRBD2 aligns across 9 bases. The CDR3 contains 14 residues. Germline CDR1 SGHNT, CDR2 YYREEE (reference sequence). V dropped 7 bases and J dropped 6; count of bases not matched to a gene: 8. DNA for the CDR3: TGTGCCAGCCTCCTAAGCGGGGGGACCAATGAGCAGTTCTTC. Protein: CASLLSGGTNEQFF.

The chain combines TRBV5-5 with TRBJ2-7; no firm D call. With 2 bases removed from V and 5 bases from J, the gap between germline ends came to 11 bases. Germline V gene sequence: CDR1 SGHKS, CDR2 YYEKEE (reference sequence). The CDR3 covers 13 residues. The CDR3 protein is CASSFSHLDEQYF. CDR3 nucleotides: TGTGCCAGCAGCTTTAGCCATTTGGACGAGCAGTACTTC.

This clone was observed once. This chain uses TRBV5-6 with TRBJ2-1; 11 bases are shared with TRBD2. CDR3 size: 15 residues. The germline V gene encodes CDR1 SGHDT and CDR2 YYEEEE. Trimming at V came to 4 bases and at J to 7 bases, leaving 7 bases not matched to a gene. The CDR3 spells CASSRIGLAGNEQFF. The CDR3 DNA is TGTGCCAGCAGCCGCATCGGACTAGCGGGTAATGAGCAGTTCTTC.

The V call is TRBV6-4, the J call TRBJ2-2; D unclear. The CDR3 extends over 14 amino acids. V gave up 5 bases and J gave up 0 bases, with 7 bases separating them. Per germline, CDR1 MRHNA and CDR2 SNTAGT. This CDR3 is CASSQKTNTGELFF. DNA for the CDR3: TGTGCCAGCAGTCAGAAGACGAACACCGGGGAGCTGTTTTTT.

The rearrangement links TRBV6-6 to TRBJ1-5; D is unresolved. Germline values: CDR1 MNHNY, CDR2 SVGAGI (reference sequence). V lost 6 bases and J lost 0, with 12 bases in between. CDR3 length equals 15 residues. The CDR3 reads CASREVGFSNQPQHF. Here the CDR3 DNA reads TGTGCCAGCAGGGAGGTGGGGTTTAGCAATCAGCCCCAGCATTTT.

This chain joins TRBV19 and TRBJ2-1, with TRBD1 as a possible D gene (6 bases). CDR1 is LNHDA, CDR2 SQIVND, per germline (reference sequence). The CDR3 is 11 residues long. V was trimmed by 5 bases and J by 13 bases, leaving 12 bases between them. DNA of the CDR3: TGTGCCAGTAGTTGGGACACGGCTCAGTTCTTC. It translates to CASSWDTAQFF.

J is TRBJ1-4 and V is TRBV29-1, with D uncertain. Germline CDR1 and CDR2: SQVTM and ANQGSEA. The CDR3 is made up of 13 amino acids. Trimming removed 4 bases from V and 5 bases from J, with 11 bases in between. In nucleotides, the CDR3 is TGCAGCGTTGGAGGGTCCCCCAATGAAAAACTGTTTTTT. Translation gives CSVGGSPNEKLFF.

This clone was observed once. The V gene is TRBV19, the J gene TRBJ1-1; D is uncertain. Germline V gives CDR1 LNHDA, CDR2 SQIVND (reference sequence). V dropped 5 bases and J dropped 5 bases, with 9 bases sitting between them. The CDR3 extends over 12 amino acids. This chain's CDR3 is CASSLRGTEAFF. The CDR3 region has the DNA TGTGCCAGTAGTCTACGGGGAACTGAAGCTTTCTTT.

The V gene is TRBV28, the J gene TRBJ2-3; the match to TRBD2 covers 7 bases. From germline, CDR1 is MDHEN and CDR2 SYDVKM. The CDR3 length is 14 residues. V shed 4 bases and J 4 bases; nucleotides not matched to a gene: 5. The CDR3 sequence: CASSSGTTPDTQYF. The DNA of the CDR3 is TGTGCCAGCAGTTCCGGGACTACACCAGATACGCAGTATTTT.

The rearrangement uses TRBV5-1 and TRBJ1-1, with D uncertain. CDR3 length: 13 residues. Germline CDR1 and CDR2: SGHRS and YFSETQ. Between the trimmed V and J ends, which lost 7 bases and 2 bases, there was a span of 12 bases. The CDR3 reads CASSTEGNTEAFF. The CDR3 DNA reads TGCGCCAGCTCGACGGAGGGAAACACTGAAGCTTTCTTT.

The chain uses TRBV6-4 and TRBJ2-1; TRBD2 agrees at 8 bases. J lost 6 bases, V lost 4 bases, and 8 bases had no gene match. The CDR3 length is 15 residues. Germline assignment: CDR1 MRHNA and CDR2 SNTAGT. DNA of the CDR3: TGTGCCAGCAGTGCGTCAGCGGGAGTAGGCAATGAGCAGTTCTTC. Its protein is CASSASAGVGNEQFF.

This chain uses TRBV7-8 with TRBJ2-3, with TRBD2 as a possible D gene (6 bases). Trimming took 2 bases from V and 2 from J, leaving 17 bases between them. CDR3 size: 17 residues. Germline V gene data show CDR1 as SGHVS and CDR2 as FQNEAQ. CDR3 nucleotides: TGTGCCAGCAGCTTATTGGGTGGAGGGCCCAACACAGATACGCAGTATTTT. It encodes CASSLLGGGPNTDTQYF.

A single count supports this clone. This rearrangement joins TRBV10-2 to TRBJ1-1, with 7 bases matching TRBD1. Germline assignment: CDR1 WSHSY and CDR2 SAAADI. V lost 7 bases and J lost 6; bases outside the gene matches: 8. The CDR3 loop spans 13 amino acids. The CDR3 nucleotides are TGCGCCAGCAACTTAGACAGGGTAGCTGAAGCTTTCTTT. It specifies CASNLDRVAEAFF.

The chain links TRBV19 to TRBJ1-6; 8 bases are a match to TRBD1. The V and J ends lost 5 bases and 2 bases, in that order; junction bases with no gene match: 5. Looked up from germline, CDR1 is LNHDA and CDR2 is SQIVND (reference sequence). The CDR3 extends over 16 amino acids. Here the CDR3 DNA reads TGTGCCAGTAGTTACCAGGGACAGGCCTATAATTCACCCCTCCACTTT. This sequence encodes CASSYQGQAYNSPLHF.